The TCR beta chain described here comes from a study of blood T cell repertoires in COVID-19. As for the study in general: Nucleic acid was either cDNA or gDNA, and it came from T cells, B-cell-depleted T cells, or PBMCs.

Sequenced by immunoSEQ multiplex PCR; TCRdb stores in-frame clones only, minus some. The sample holds roughly 37,000 clones, just under 80% seen once. Germline V lookup: CDR1 SEHNR, CDR2 FQNEAQ (reference sequence). The CDR3 runs 17 residues. V was cut by 4 bases and J by 1 base, with 19 bases left in between. This TCR came from a man in his sixties with acute or convalescent COVID-19. This chain connects TRBV7-9 to TRBJ2-5, with D possibly TRBD2 on 6 matching bases. Sequencing was carried out using peripheral blood. In nucleotides, the CDR3 is TGTGCCAGCAGCTCTCCCGGGGGAACGGAGGTCCAAGAGACCCAGTACTTC. Translating it yields CASSSPGGTEVQETQYF.